This TCR beta chain was recovered during a study of T cells in Graves' hyperthyroidism and ophthalmopathy. The source material, RNA transcripts, was used to amplify TCR beta CDR3 regions. HTBI primers were the set used in a first-round RT-PCR of the TCR CDR3. TCRdb reanalysed the multiplex PCR reads using MiXCR and keeps one entry per CDR3 protein. Among approximately 720,000 distinct CDR3 sequences listed, over 15% were seen once. Trimming cost V 0 bases and J 8 bases; bases outside gene matches: 3. CDR1 is MGHRA, CDR2 YSYEKL, per germline. The CDR3 is made up of 15 amino acids. Diagnoses were made from clinical symptoms, serum measures (thyroxine and TRAb), thyroid ultrasound and orbital computed tomography. Overall study findings and caveats: From stable hyperthyroidism, ophthalmopathy was set apart by a 13 V-J model. Median prediction lead before ophthalmopathy onset was 6.5 months with the model. Most thyroid-expanded clonotypes above 0.001 were also found in blood.

This clonotype occurred a few times. Its antigen is unidentified. This sequence originates from a woman in her 50s with Graves' hyperthyroidism that later progressed to Graves' ophthalmopathy. The chain recombines TRBV4-1 with TRBJ1-5; 11 positions agree with TRBD1. Sequencing was carried out using blood. As DNA, the CDR3 is TGCGCCAGCAGCCAAGAACGGGACAGGGGGGAGCCCCAGCATTTT. It translates to CASSQERDRGEPQHF.